The 23 T cell receptor beta chains below were found in one sample sequenced in a study of cytomegalovirus exposure and HLA in healthy donors. The table came from immunoSEQ multiplex PCR; TCRdb's copy has only in-frame clones and leaves some out. The table shows roughly 62,000 clones, with roughly 94% occurring only once. The sample taken for sequencing was PBMCs. Receptor source: a man aged 18 to 30 in good health and CMV-seronegative.

This chain links TRBV28 with TRBJ1-2, with TRBD1 identical over 7 bases. Germline trimming cut 6 bases from V and 2 bases from J; bases unmatched to any gene: 12. Germline V gene lookup returns CDR1 MDHEN and CDR2 SYDVKM. The CDR3 is made up of 16 amino acids. CDR3 region: CASSLGGQASNYGYTF. The CDR3 region has the DNA TGTGCCAGCAGCCTCGGTGGACAGGCTTCCAACTATGGCTACACCTTC.

The rearrangement uses TRBV13 and TRBJ2-3, with TRBD2 identical over 7 bases. This CDR3 region has 17 residues. With 0 bases clipped from V and 5 bases from J, the junction kept 11 bases outside the gene matches. Per germline, CDR1 PRHDT and CDR2 FYEKMQ (reference sequence). CDR3 region: CASSLGLREGGRDTQYF. CDR3 DNA sequence: TGTGCCAGCAGCTTAGGCCTCCGAGAGGGCGGGAGAGATACGCAGTATTTT. The full variable domain, in which reference TRBV13 and TRBJ2-3 provide the parts outside the CDR3, is AAGVIQSPRHLIKEKRETATLKCYPIPRHDTVYWYQQGPGQDPQFLISFYEKMQSDKGSIPDRFSAQQFSDYHSELNMSSLELGDSALYFCASSLGLREGGRDTQYFGPGTRLTVL.

The V call is TRBV4-3, the J call TRBJ1-1; 10 bases match TRBD1. CDR1 and CDR2 (germline): LGHNA, YSLEER. With 0 bases clipped from V and 4 bases from J, the junction kept 2 bases outside the gene matches. This CDR3 has 15 amino acids. CDR3 sequence: CASSQEGQGTTEAFF. The CDR3 coding sequence is TGCGCCAGCAGCCAAGAGGGACAGGGGACCACTGAAGCTTTCTTT.

This chain joins TRBV10-3 and TRBJ2-7, with 12 positions matching TRBD2. Per germline, CDR1 ENHRY and CDR2 SYGVKD. The V and J ends lost 4 bases and 0 bases, in that order; junction bases with no gene match: 7. The CDR3 runs 17 residues. CDR3 coding DNA: TGTGCCATCAGTGGCTCTAGCGGGAGGGATATCTCCTACGAGCAGTACTTC. Translating gives CAISGSSGRDISYEQYF.

The V and J genes are TRBV27 and TRBJ2-1; D may be TRBD1 (6 bases). This CDR3 has 12 residues. Germline V gives CDR1 MNHEY, CDR2 SMNVEV (reference sequence). The V end was cut by 6 bases, the J end by 5 bases, with 8 bases between. The CDR3 region is CASRPGDNEQFF. For the CDR3, the DNA is TGTGCCAGCAGGCCAGGGGACAATGAGCAGTTCTTC.

This chain uses TRBV18 with TRBJ1-2; the D gene is possibly TRBD1 (5 bases). CDR1 is KGHSH, CDR2 LQKENI, per germline. V was clipped by 3 bases and J by 2 bases, with 10 bases between them. This CDR3 has 14 amino acids. The CDR3 DNA reads as TGTGCCAGCTCACCTAAGACAGAGAACTATGGCTACACCTTC. Its translation: CASSPKTENYGYTF.

This chain links TRBV7-2 with TRBJ2-5; TRBD2 matches at 8 bases. CDR1 and CDR2 from the germline V gene are SGHTA and FQGNSA. The CDR3 consists of 16 residues. V dropped 0 bases and J dropped 5; count of bases not matched to a gene: 8. The CDR3 DNA reads as TGTGCCAGCAGCTTAGCGCCATCGGGAGGGCCCGAGACCCAGTACTTC. This codes for CASSLAPSGGPETQYF.

The chain is built from TRBV7-9 and TRBJ1-2; D possibly corresponds to TRBD1 (6 bases). V was cut by 5 bases and J by 4 bases, with 23 bases left in between. The CDR3 length is 17 residues. Germline V gives CDR1 SEHNR, CDR2 FQNEAQ (reference sequence). DNA of the CDR3: TGTGCCAGCAGCCCCTGGACGACCCCAGGGGAAAGCTATGGCTACACCTTC. Its protein is CASSPWTTPGESYGYTF.

The chain joins TRBV6-5 to TRBJ2-7; 15 bases are a match to TRBD2. The CDR3 consists of 14 residues. Unmatched junction bases numbered 6, after V lost 6 bases and J lost 9 bases. Germline CDR1 is MNHEY and CDR2 is SVGAGI. The CDR3 is CASSGLAGGPVQYF. The DNA for the CDR3 is TGTGCCAGCAGCGGACTAGCGGGAGGGCCGGTGCAGTACTTC.

The genes are TRBV19 and TRBJ1-2, with a tentative D call TRBD1 (6 bases). V was pared by 11 bases and J by 2 bases, with 18 bases between. The germline gives CDR1 LNHDA, CDR2 SQIVND (reference sequence). The CDR3 is 14 residues long. CDR3 DNA sequence: TGTGCCGCCGGGGGGGGCCTATTCAACTATGGCTACACCTTC. The encoded protein is CAAGGGLFNYGYTF.

The J gene is TRBJ2-5, the V gene TRBV28; 10 bases line up with TRBD1. V lost 4 bases and J lost 4; bases outside the gene matches: 9. This CDR3 region has 16 residues. Germline V CDR1 and CDR2: MDHEN, SYDVKM. CDR3 protein: CASSWAGQGVRETQYF. The DNA of the CDR3 is TGTGCCAGCAGTTGGGCTGGACAGGGGGTGCGAGAGACCCAGTACTTC.

The rearrangement links TRBV7-9 to TRBJ1-1; possible D gene TRBD1, 6 bases. CDR1 and CDR2 (germline): SEHNR, FQNEAQ (reference sequence). V shed 6 bases and J shed 0 bases, with 14 bases lying between them. This CDR3 is 15 amino acids long. CDR3 in DNA: TGTGCCAGCAGTCGTCCCGGGACAATGAACACTGAAGCTTTCTTT. Protein: CASSRPGTMNTEAFF.

This sequence joins TRBV5-6 and TRBJ1-1; 7 bases are a match to TRBD1. Germline V gives CDR1 SGHDT, CDR2 YYEEEE. With 4 bases clipped from V and 10 bases from J, the junction kept 7 bases outside the gene matches. The length of the CDR3 is 12 residues. The CDR3 coding sequence is TGTGCCAGCAGCACGACAGGGTTAGGAGCTTTCTTT. This translates into CASSTTGLGAFF.

The chain is built from TRBV5-1 and TRBJ2-3; 9 bases line up with TRBD2. The junction had 7 bases not matched to a gene; V was cut back by 0 bases and J by 2 bases. CDR1 and CDR2 (germline): SGHRS, YFSETQ. The CDR3 sequence is 17 residues long. The CDR3 spells CASSLVPAGGVTDTQYF. The DNA of the CDR3 is TGCGCCAGCAGCTTGGTTCCAGCGGGAGGAGTCACAGATACGCAGTATTTT.

The rearrangement uses TRBV9 and TRBJ2-7; no definite D call. V lost 0 bases to trimming and J lost 2 bases, with 6 bases between them. This CDR3 contains 13 residues. Germline loops: CDR1 SGDLS, CDR2 YYNGEE. The CDR3 reads CASSVAPAYEQYF. DNA of the CDR3: TGTGCCAGCAGCGTAGCACCAGCCTACGAGCAGTACTTC.

This clone was detected only once. This CDR3 reads CASSIPYGEQYF. Written as DNA, the CDR3 is TGCGCCAGCAGTATCCCTTACGGGGAGCAGTACTTC. The chain employs TRBV10-2 and TRBJ2-7; D uncertain. Trimming left V 5 bases short and J 7 bases short, with 12 bases between. CDR1 is WSHSY and CDR2 is SAAADI in the germline V gene. The CDR3 totals 12 residues.

CDR3 sequence (DNA): TGTGCCAGTCGGGGACTGTCCTCCTACAATGAGCAGTTCTTC. This translates into CASRGLSSYNEQFF. V gene TRBV19 combines with J gene TRBJ2-1; D might be TRBD2 (6 bases). Germline CDR1 and CDR2: LNHDA and SQIVND (reference sequence). V shed 8 bases and J shed 0 bases, with 11 bases lying between them. The length of the CDR3 is 14 residues.

This chain uses TRBV19 with TRBJ1-1; D not resolved. The CDR3 runs to 12 residues. Germline V gene data show CDR1 as LNHDA and CDR2 as SQIVND (reference sequence). V lost 3 bases and J 7 bases, leaving 9 bases between the germline ends. The chain's CDR3 is CASSILSGEAFF. CDR3 nucleotides: TGTGCCAGTAGTATTTTGAGTGGTGAAGCTTTCTTT.

DNA of the CDR3: TGTGCCAGTAGTATAGATGGGGCGGCCGAGCAGTACTTC. It codes for CASSIDGAAEQYF. V and J are TRBV19 and TRBJ2-7, with D perhaps matching TRBD1 (5 bases). Trimming took 0 bases from V and 6 from J, leaving 9 bases between them. The CDR3 is made up of 13 amino acids. Germline V gene data show CDR1 as LNHDA and CDR2 as SQIVND (reference sequence). Using reference TRBV19 and TRBJ2-7 for the parts outside the CDR3, the full variable domain is DGGITQSPKYLFRKEGQNVTLSCEQNLNHDAMYWYRQDPGQGLRLIYYSQIVNDFQKGDIAEGYSVSREKKESFPLTVTSAQKNPTAFYLCASSIDGAAEQYFGPGTRLTVT.

This chain links TRBV27 with TRBJ2-5; D is uncertain. Germline CDR1 and CDR2: MNHEY and SMNVEV (reference sequence). Trimming removed 3 bases at V and 4 bases at J, with 9 bases between. This CDR3 has 13 amino acids. The CDR3 coding sequence is TGTGCCAGCAGTTTGGCCCCAGGAGAGACCCAGTACTTC. Translation gives CASSLAPGETQYF.

The chain is built from TRBV7-9 and TRBJ2-3; 7 bases are shared with TRBD2. CDR1 is SEHNR and CDR2 is FQNEAQ in the germline V gene (reference sequence). This CDR3 is built from 14 residues. J lost 4 bases, V lost 5 bases, and 6 bases had no gene match. This chain's CDR3 is CASSQMGGADTQYF. DNA of the CDR3: TGTGCCAGCAGCCAAATGGGGGGGGCAGATACGCAGTATTTT.

This chain uses TRBV29-1 with TRBJ1-2; D gene uncertain. The CDR3 covers 10 residues. With 4 bases removed from V and 3 bases from J, the gap between germline ends came to 3 bases. Germline V gene data show CDR1 as SQVTM and CDR2 as ANQGSEA. CDR3 sequence reads: CSVADYGYTF. In DNA, the CDR3 is TGCAGCGTTGCGGACTATGGCTACACCTTC.

The rearrangement joins TRBV29-1 to TRBJ1-1; weak D call: TRBD1 (6 bases). The CDR3 covers 13 residues. V was cut by 8 bases and J by 2 bases, with 15 bases left in between. Germline CDR1 SQVTM, CDR2 ANQGSEA. The CDR3 coding sequence is TGCAGCACCGTGCAGGGGTTCAACACTGAAGCTTTCTTT. It is translated as CSTVQGFNTEAFF.